This T cell receptor (beta chain) was sequenced for a study of Graves' ophthalmopathy and Graves' hyperthyroidism. Findings and caveats of the study: Thyroid clonotypes that were expanded above 0.001 frequency mostly also appeared in blood. The 13-signature model separated ophthalmopathy from stable hyperthyroidism at 85% to 90% sensitivity and around 81% specificity.

A remark on this clonotype: Its antigen is as yet unknown.

Diagnosis relied on clinical symptoms, serum thyroxine, TRAb, thyroid ultrasound and orbital computed tomography. The PBMC fraction was derived from under 11 ml of fresh peripheral blood. Germline V gives CDR1 MDHEN, CDR2 SYDVKM. The CDR3 runs 15 residues. J was trimmed by 4 bases and V by 5 bases; bases with no gene match: 9. RNA served as the template for amplifying TCR beta CDR3 regions. HTBI primers primed a first-round RT-PCR, and a second-round multiplex PCR followed. Via MiXCR, TCRdb re-called the multiplex PCR reads, giving one row per CDR3 protein. The sample includes 300,000 or so distinct CDR3 sequences, roughly a sixth of them seen just once.

This TCR derives from an adult man with Graves' ophthalmopathy. Source material: peripheral blood. This chain links TRBV28 with TRBJ2-7; 9 positions agree with TRBD1. The CDR3 coding sequence is TGTGCCAGCAGTCTAACAGGGGGCGCGGAGTACGAGCAGTACTTC. This sequence encodes CASSLTGGAEYEQYF.